This T cell receptor beta chain is drawn from a study of post-analysis software for immune sequencing data. TCR beta cDNA libraries had unique molecular identifiers. Each CDR3 protein gets one entry after TCRdb re-called the PCR reads with MiXCR. Of approximately 660,000 distinct CDR3 sequences listed, roughly three fifths were seen once; the top ten hold around 11%. The CDR3 loop spans 17 amino acids. Germline lookup yields CDR1 SGHTA and CDR2 FQGNSA. Study conclusions and caveats: Compared with controls, patients had more of roughly 5 TRBV segments, including TRBV5-6, TRBV5-1 and TRBV20-1.

Remarks on this clonotype: The target antigen is unknown. One junction end does not reproduce the germline sequence, and a read error may be involved.

The J gene is TRBJ2-2, the V gene TRBV7-2; D is unclear. Sample: blood. The clonotype was recovered from a girl aged 2 to 9 with multiple sclerosis. The CDR3 here is CVSSLEAGLTNTGELFF. As DNA, the CDR3 is TGTGTCAGCAGCTTAGAGGCAGGCCTCACGAACACCGGGGAGCTGTTTTTT.